This is a list of T cell receptor beta chains from one sample in a study of cytomegalovirus exposure and HLA in healthy donors. The data were produced by immunoSEQ multiplex PCR, yet TCRdb's version contains in-frame clones alone and is incomplete. The repertoire holds around 130,000 clones, with over 50% as singletons. The specimen sequenced was PBMCs. These receptors originate from a woman aged 40 to 50 in good health and CMV-seropositive. The CDR3 runs from the conserved cysteine through the conserved F or W. D genes are given only for firm matches. Where a row states a size, it is once, few, many or the class of an expanded clone; other rows omit it.

D,V,size,J,CDR3
TRBD1,TRBV14,-,TRBJ1-4,CASSPRQGREKLFF
-,TRBV25-1,-,TRBJ1-2,CASSERTEPYGYTF
-,TRBV27,-,TRBJ2-3,CASSPQIPSTDTQYF
-,TRBV6-6,-,TRBJ1-1,CASRGAGLNTEAFF
-,TRBV9,-,TRBJ2-5,CASSPSPSETQYF
TRBD1,TRBV9,few,TRBJ2-7,CASSVEGAGAYEQYF
-,TRBV6-5,-,TRBJ2-5,CASSWKQGSSETQYF
TRBD1,TRBV7-9,-,TRBJ2-5,CASSLPSGQGYQETQYF
TRBD2,TRBV11-3,once,TRBJ2-7,CASSPRALRGGVSEQYF
-,TRBV18,-,TRBJ2-6,CASSQSPAVVSGANVLTF
-,TRBV6-1,few,TRBJ1-4,CASSEAHRRELFF
TRBD2,TRBV30,-,TRBJ2-5,CAWIGLAGEETQYF
-,TRBV19,-,TRBJ1-3,CASSIGPGNTIYF
TRBD1,TRBV9,-,TRBJ1-2,CASSVDDRVAAGYTF
TRBD2,TRBV6-5,-,TRBJ2-5,CASSSRGTSGQETQYF
-,TRBV5-1,-,TRBJ1-1,CASSLGPSNTEAFF
TRBD1,TRBV6-4,-,TRBJ1-1,CASRGTGGNTEAFF